The 23 T cell receptor beta chains reported below all come from one sample, sequenced in a study of control samples from healthy donors and cancer patients. Generated by immunoSEQ multiplex PCR, the TCRdb table keeps only in-frame clones and is missing some. The sample lists about 150,000 clones; about nine tenths were seen once. Sequencing used blood. The receptors originated from a man aged 30-40 years in good health.

This clone showed up just once. The chain links TRBV5-4 to TRBJ2-4; the D is unclear. In germline, CDR1 is SGHNT, CDR2 YYREEE (reference sequence). V was trimmed by 1 base and J by 1 base, leaving 12 bases between them. CDR3 size: 16 residues. This CDR3 is CASSLRSPGAKNIQYF. Written as DNA, the CDR3 is TGTGCCAGCAGCTTGAGATCGCCCGGGGCCAAAAACATTCAGTACTTC.

This clone was seen a single time. The chain carries TRBV9 and TRBJ1-6; no clear D gene. The CDR3 consists of 14 residues. The germline V and J ends were trimmed by 0 bases and 5 bases, with 6 bases remaining between them. CDR1 is SGDLS, CDR2 YYNGEE, per germline. CDR3 nucleotide sequence: TGTGCCAGCAGCGTAGTTGGTCATAATTCACCCCTCCACTTT. Translated, it gives CASSVVGHNSPLHF.

This sequence joins TRBV9 and TRBJ2-5, with 16 nucleotides matching TRBD2. This CDR3 has 18 residues. CDR1 and CDR2 (germline): SGDLS, YYNGEE. V trimming: 3 bases; J trimming: 5 bases; junction bases outside the gene matches: 10. The CDR3 nucleotides are TGTGCCAGCAGCGCTCTGGGACTAGCGGGAGGGGAGAGGGAGACCCAGTACTTC. Translating gives CASSALGLAGGERETQYF.

As regards this clone: At the DNA level, this CDR3 is encoded by other sequences in the same sample as well. The chain employs TRBV15 and TRBJ2-7; tentative D call: TRBD1 (5 bases). The CDR3 contains 16 residues. CDR1 is LNHNV, CDR2 YYDKDF, per germline (reference sequence). V lost 5 bases and J 2 bases, leaving 19 bases between the germline ends. The CDR3 DNA reads TGTGCCACCAGCTCTGCAGGGTCCCCGGCTGCCTACGAGCAGTACTTC. Protein: CATSSAGSPAAYEQYF.

The chain couples TRBV11-3 to TRBJ2-7; D is undetermined. The CDR3 sequence is 15 residues long. Trimming took off 1 base at V and 5 bases at J, with 15 bases between the two ends. Germline lookup yields CDR1 SGHNT and CDR2 YENEEA. The DNA for the CDR3 is TGTGCCAGCAGCTTAGCCGACTCATTCTGGGACGAGCAGTACTTC. Translating it yields CASSLADSFWDEQYF.

The V and J genes are TRBV5-1 and TRBJ1-1; perhaps TRBD1 as D (5 bases). The V gene lost 2 bases and the J gene lost 4 bases, with 9 bases spanning the gap. This CDR3 comprises 13 residues. Germline V gene sequence: CDR1 SGHRS, CDR2 YFSETQ. The CDR3 coding sequence is TGCGCCAGCAGCTTATCGGGGGGCACTGAAGCTTTCTTT. Translating gives CASSLSGGTEAFF.

This chain uses TRBV27 with TRBJ1-5; no definite D call. Germline CDR1 and CDR2: MNHEY and SMNVEV (reference sequence). The CDR3 length is 10 residues. The ends were cut back, 8 bases at V and 6 bases at J, with 5 bases in the middle. Here the CDR3 DNA reads TGTGCCAGCGGAAGTCAGCCCCAGCATTTT. Translated: CASGSQPQHF.

This chain links TRBV9 with TRBJ1-1; no reliable D call. Trimming took off 3 bases at V and 0 bases at J, with 6 bases between the two ends. Germline loops: CDR1 SGDLS, CDR2 YYNGEE. The CDR3 contains 13 residues. The CDR3 spells CASSEGVNTEAFF. The CDR3 DNA sequence: TGTGCCAGCAGCGAGGGAGTGAACACTGAAGCTTTCTTT.

This clone was counted between two and nine times. V usage is TRBV2 and J usage is TRBJ1-1, with 7 positions matching TRBD1. The V segment lost 6 bases and the J segment 4 bases; nucleotides outside the gene matches: 11. This CDR3 is 15 amino acids long. Germline V gene sequence: CDR1 SNHLY, CDR2 FYNNEI. The CDR3 DNA sequence: TGTGCCAGCAGGGCATTCGACAGGGAGGCCACTGAAGCTTTCTTT. Translated: CASRAFDREATEAFF. Variable domain in full (rest from reference TRBV2 and TRBJ1-1): EPEVTQTPSHQVTQMGQEVILRCVPISNHLYFYWYRQILGQKVEFLVSFYNNEISEKSEIFDDQFSVERPDGSNFTLKIRSTKLEDSAMYFCASRAFDREATEAFFGQGTRLTVV.

The chain recombines TRBV7-2 with TRBJ2-2, with 8 bases aligning to TRBD1. CDR3 length equals 15 residues. Germline V CDR1 and CDR2: SGHTA, FQGNSA. After removal of 2 bases from V and 5 bases from J, the junction contained 4 bases not matched to a gene. CDR3 in amino acids: CASSLQGARTGELFF. For the CDR3, the DNA is TGTGCCAGCAGCTTACAGGGGGCGCGAACCGGGGAGCTGTTTTTT.

V gene TRBV19 combines with J gene TRBJ2-7; 7 nucleotides agree with TRBD1. CDR3 length equals 14 residues. J gave up 6 bases and V 5 bases, and 10 bases lay outside the gene matches. CDR1 and CDR2 from the germline V gene are LNHDA and SQIVND (reference sequence). This chain's CDR3 is CASSPTGSFPEQYF. The CDR3 DNA sequence: TGTGCCAGTAGTCCGACAGGGTCCTTCCCCGAGCAGTACTTC.

CDR3 protein: CASSIIGTGNEQFF. The CDR3 DNA reads TGTGCCAGTAGTATAATCGGGACAGGTAATGAGCAGTTCTTC. The chain combines TRBV19 with TRBJ2-1, with 8 bases aligning to TRBD1. J lost 7 bases, V lost 2 bases, and 4 bases had no gene match. This CDR3 has 14 amino acids. Germline CDR1 and CDR2: LNHDA and SQIVND (reference sequence).

J is TRBJ2-1 and V is TRBV29-1; no clear D. The germline CDR1 and CDR2 sequences are SQVTM and ANQGSEA. Trimming took off 6 bases at V and 2 bases at J, with 5 bases between the two ends. This CDR3 is built from 11 residues. The CDR3 here is CSVQAYNEQFF. CDR3 coding DNA: TGCAGCGTACAAGCCTACAATGAGCAGTTCTTC.

The rearrangement links TRBV5-4 to TRBJ2-2; D possibly matches TRBD1 or TRBD2 (5 bases each). Per the germline V gene, CDR1 is SGHNT and CDR2 is YYREEE (reference sequence). Trimming removed 7 bases from V and 0 bases from J, with 10 bases in between. This CDR3 region has 14 residues. This CDR3 is CASEGQANTGELFF. The CDR3 region has the DNA TGTGCCAGCGAGGGGCAGGCGAACACCGGGGAGCTGTTTTTT.

V is TRBV7-2 and J is TRBJ2-1; weak D call: TRBD1 (5 bases). The CDR3 spans 15 residues. Per germline, CDR1 SGHTA and CDR2 FQGNSA. Trimming took off 1 base at V and 10 bases at J, with 17 bases between the two ends. In DNA, the CDR3 is TGTGCCAGCAGCTTAGTCAGGGATCCCTACTCGGAGCAGTTCTTC. Protein product: CASSLVRDPYSEQFF.

The V gene is TRBV30, the J gene TRBJ2-1; perhaps TRBD2 as D (6 bases). Germline V gives CDR1 GTSNPN, CDR2 SVGIG (reference sequence). The CDR3 covers 16 residues. The V and J ends lost 4 bases and 3 bases respectively, with 19 bases between them. In nucleotides, the CDR3 is TGTGCCTGGATCCCCGGGGGTCTCCAAATCTACAATGAGCAGTTCTTC. Its translation: CAWIPGGLQIYNEQFF.

V usage is TRBV4-1 and J usage is TRBJ1-3, with unresolved D. This CDR3 has 15 residues. V lost 0 bases and J 0 bases, leaving 6 bases between the germline ends. Germline CDR1 reads MGHRA; CDR2 reads YSYEKL. This CDR3 reads CASSQDRSSGNTIYF. The CDR3 DNA reads as TGCGCCAGCAGCCAAGACAGGAGCTCTGGAAACACCATATATTTT.

The CDR3 loop reads CSVETGNTEAFF. CDR3 DNA: TGCAGCGTCGAAACAGGGAACACTGAAGCTTTCTTT. This chain links TRBV29-1 with TRBJ1-1, with a weak D call TRBD1 (5 bases). The CDR3 contains 12 residues. Germline CDR1 and CDR2: SQVTM and ANQGSEA. Trimming took off 6 bases at V and 1 base at J, with 9 bases between the two ends.

This clone showed up just a few times. This chain links TRBV5-4 with TRBJ2-3, with TRBD2 matching over 9 bases. The V gene end was trimmed by 4 bases and the J gene end by 4 bases; junction bases not matched to a gene: 13. CDR1 is SGHNT and CDR2 is YYREEE in the germline V gene (reference sequence). The CDR3 totals 17 residues. CDR3 in DNA: TGTGCCAGCAGCCCGAGGAGGGGACTAGCTGTTTCAGATACGCAGTATTTT. Translating it yields CASSPRRGLAVSDTQYF.

The rearrangement links TRBV11-2 to TRBJ2-6; 10 bases align to TRBD1. Germline trimming cut 0 bases from V and 13 bases from J; bases unmatched to any gene: 3. CDR1 is SGHAT and CDR2 is FQNNGV in the germline V gene. The CDR3 has 14 residues. The CDR3 loop is CASSLEGTGEVLTF. CDR3 coding DNA: TGTGCCAGCAGCTTAGAGGGGACAGGGGAAGTCCTGACTTTC.

This chain connects TRBV6-5 to TRBJ1-6; a weak D match, TRBD1 (5 bases). The V and J ends lost 7 bases and 10 bases respectively, with 20 bases between them. The CDR3 sequence is 15 residues long. The V gene's germline CDR1 is MNHEY and CDR2 SVGAGI. For the CDR3, the DNA is TGTGCCAGCACCTTCCCTCCGGGACCGGGGTCACCCCTCCACTTT. Protein sequence: CASTFPPGPGSPLHF.

The chain joins TRBV7-9 to TRBJ2-1, with D perhaps TRBD2 (6 bases). Trimming took 3 bases from V and 3 from J, leaving 15 bases between them. Looked up from germline, CDR1 is SEHNR and CDR2 is FQNEAQ (reference sequence). This CDR3 has 16 residues. The CDR3 loop reads CASSLGVGLSYNEQFF. The DNA for the CDR3 is TGTGCCAGCAGCTTGGGAGTTGGACTAAGCTACAATGAGCAGTTCTTC.

The chain combines TRBV6-5 with TRBJ1-3; D unclear. The CDR3 contains 16 residues. Deletions cut 0 bases from V and 0 bases from J, with 9 bases between. Germline CDR1 is MNHEY and CDR2 is SVGAGI. CDR3 sequence (DNA): TGTGCCAGCAGTTACTCCTCCGGTTCCTCTGGAAACACCATATATTTT. Translating it yields CASSYSSGSSGNTIYF.